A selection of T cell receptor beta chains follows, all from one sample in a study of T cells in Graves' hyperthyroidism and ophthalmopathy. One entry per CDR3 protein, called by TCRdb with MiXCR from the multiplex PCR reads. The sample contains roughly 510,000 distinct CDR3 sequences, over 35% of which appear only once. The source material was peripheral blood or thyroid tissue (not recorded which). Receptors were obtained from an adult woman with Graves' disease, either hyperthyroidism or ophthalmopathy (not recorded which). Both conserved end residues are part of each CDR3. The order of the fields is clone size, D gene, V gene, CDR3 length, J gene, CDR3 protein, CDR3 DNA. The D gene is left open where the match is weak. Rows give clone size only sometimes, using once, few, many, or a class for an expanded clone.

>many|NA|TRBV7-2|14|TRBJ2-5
CASRLIRGAGTQYF
TGTGCCAGCAGACTTATCAGGGGAGCGGGGACCCAGTACTTC
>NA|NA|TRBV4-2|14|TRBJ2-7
CASSLNLRVDEQYF
TGTGCCAGCAGCCTTAACCTCAGGGTCGACGAGCAGTACTTC
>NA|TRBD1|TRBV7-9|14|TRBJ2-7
CASGKGDRNYEQYF
TGTGCCAGCGGGAAGGGGGACAGGAACTACGAGCAGTACTTC
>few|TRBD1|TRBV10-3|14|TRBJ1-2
CAISVREGQYGYTF
TGTGCCATCAGTGTCCGAGAGGGACAGTATGGCTACACCTTC
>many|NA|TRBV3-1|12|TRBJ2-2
CASSEVSGELFF
TGTGCCAGCAGCGAGGTATCCGGGGAGCTGTTTTTT
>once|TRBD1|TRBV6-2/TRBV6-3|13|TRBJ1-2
CATGTGARYGYTF
TGTGCCACCGGGACAGGGGCTCGGTATGGCTACACCTTC
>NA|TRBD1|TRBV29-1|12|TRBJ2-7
CSSRDRGLEQYF
TGCAGCAGTCGGGACAGGGGACTCGAGCAGTACTTC
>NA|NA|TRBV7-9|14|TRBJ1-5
CASSTSGSQETQHF
TGTGCCAGCAGCACTAGCGGGAGCCAAGAGACCCAGCATTTT
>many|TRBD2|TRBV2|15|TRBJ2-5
CASSPGLAGGETQYF
TGTGCCAGCAGCCCCGGACTAGCGGGGGGAGAGACCCAGTACTTC
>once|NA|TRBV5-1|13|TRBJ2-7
CASSLERTYEQYF
TGCGCCAGCAGCTTGGAAAGGACCTACGAGCAGTACTTC
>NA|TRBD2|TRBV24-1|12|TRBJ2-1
CATSAPGGRAFF
TGTGCCACCAGTGCCCCCGGGGGGAGGGCATTCTTC
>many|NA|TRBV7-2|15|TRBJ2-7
CASSLVPSKGYEQYF
TGTGCCAGCAGCTTAGTCCCTAGCAAGGGCTACGAGCAGTACTTC
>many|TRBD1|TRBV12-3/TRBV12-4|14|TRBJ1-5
CASSAGQGDQPQHF
TGTGCCAGCAGTGCAGGACAGGGGGATCAGCCCCAGCATTTT
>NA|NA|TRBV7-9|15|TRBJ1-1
CASSRIGQRRTEAFF
TGTGCCAGCAGCCGAATAGGGCAGAGGCGCACTGAAGCTTTCTTT
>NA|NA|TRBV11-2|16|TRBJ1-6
CASSELLIGNASPLHF
TGTGCCAGCAGTGAACTGCTGATTGGCAACGCTTCACCCCTCCACTTT
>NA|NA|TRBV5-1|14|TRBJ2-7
CASSSGGVLHEQYF
TGCGCCAGCAGCTCCGGAGGGGTTCTCCACGAGCAGTACTTC
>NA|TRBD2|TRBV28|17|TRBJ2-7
CASRRWLAGGVGGEQYF
TGTGCCAGCCGTCGTTGGCTAGCGGGAGGCGTAGGGGGTGAGCAGTACTTC
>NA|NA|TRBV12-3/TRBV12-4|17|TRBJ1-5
CASSFFDRSYSNQPQHF
TGTGCCAGCAGTTTTTTTGACAGGTCCTATAGCAATCAGCCCCAGCATTTT
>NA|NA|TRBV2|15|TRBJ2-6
CASSPPPRGANVLTF
TGTGCCAGCAGTCCCCCCCCCAGGGGGGCCAACGTCCTGACTTTC
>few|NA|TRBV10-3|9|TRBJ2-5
CAISETQYF
TGTGCCATCAGTGAGACCCAGTACTTC
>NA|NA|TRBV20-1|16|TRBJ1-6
CSARDAGRSYNSPLHF
TGCAGTGCCCGTGATGCGGGGCGGTCCTATAATTCACCCCTCCACTTT
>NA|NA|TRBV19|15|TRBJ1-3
CASSRPTAPGNTIYF
TGTGCCAGTAGTAGACCGACAGCTCCTGGAAACACCATATATTTT
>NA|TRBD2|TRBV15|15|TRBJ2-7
CATRAEAGGPYEQYF
TGTGCCACTCGGGCCGAAGCGGGAGGCCCCTACGAGCAGTACTTC
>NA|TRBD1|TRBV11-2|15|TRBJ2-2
CASSLEDRGNGELFF
TGTGCCAGCAGCTTGGAGGACAGGGGGAACGGGGAGCTGTTTTTT
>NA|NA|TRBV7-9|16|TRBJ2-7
CASSLGKTYGVYEQYF
TGTGCCAGCAGCTTAGGAAAAACATACGGAGTGTACGAGCAGTACTTC
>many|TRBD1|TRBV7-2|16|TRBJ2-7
CASSFTRDRGAYEQYF
TGTGCCAGCAGCTTCACTCGAGACAGGGGGGCATACGAGCAGTACTTC
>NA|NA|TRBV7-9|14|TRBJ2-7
CASSPPDPTYEQYF
TGTGCCAGCAGCCCACCGGACCCGACCTACGAGCAGTACTTC
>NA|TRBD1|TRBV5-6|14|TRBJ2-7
CASSYTGATYEQYF
TGTGCCAGCAGCTACACAGGGGCCACTTACGAGCAGTACTTC
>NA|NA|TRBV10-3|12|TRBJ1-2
CAISGSSSGNTF
TGTGCCATCAGTGGGTCCTCCTCTGGAAACACCTTC
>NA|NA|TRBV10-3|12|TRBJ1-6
CASSYQGSPLHF
TGTGCCAGCAGTTACCAAGGCTCACCCCTCCACTTT
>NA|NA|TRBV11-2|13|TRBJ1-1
CASRRTLNTEAFF
TGTGCCAGCAGAAGGACCTTGAACACTGAAGCTTTCTTT
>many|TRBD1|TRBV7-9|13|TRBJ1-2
CASRRDRGNGYTF
TGTGCCAGCAGACGGGACAGGGGGAATGGCTACACCTTC
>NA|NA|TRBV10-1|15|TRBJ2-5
CASSESRVYQETQYF
TGCGCCAGCAGTGAGTCGCGGGTGTACCAAGAGACCCAGTACTTC
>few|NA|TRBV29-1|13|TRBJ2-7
CSVVLSRAYEQYF
TGCAGCGTTGTCCTTAGTAGGGCGTACGAGCAGTACTTC
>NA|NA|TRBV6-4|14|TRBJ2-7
CASSSFQAGYEQYF
TGTGCCAGCAGTTCGTTCCAGGCGGGCTACGAGCAGTACTTC
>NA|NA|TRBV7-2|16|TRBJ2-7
CASRQVSRDALYEQYF
TGTGCCAGCCGCCAAGTTTCTAGAGATGCCCTATACGAGCAGTACTTC
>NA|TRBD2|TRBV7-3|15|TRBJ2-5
CASSLMGGRVETQYF
TGTGCCAGCAGCTTAATGGGCGGGAGGGTGGAGACCCAGTACTTC
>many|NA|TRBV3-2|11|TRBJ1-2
CASSHSQGYTF
TGTGCCAGCAGCCATTCCCAGGGCTACACCTTC
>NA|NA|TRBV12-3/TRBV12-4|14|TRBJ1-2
CASSLYRAGYGYTF
TGTGCCAGCAGCTTATACCGCGCCGGCTATGGCTACACCTTC
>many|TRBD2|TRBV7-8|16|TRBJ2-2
CASSPRTSGNTGELFF
TGTGCCAGCAGCCCAAGGACTAGCGGGAACACCGGGGAGCTGTTTTTT
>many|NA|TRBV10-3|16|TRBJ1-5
CAISESMGKGHQPQHF
TGTGCCATCAGTGAGTCTATGGGTAAGGGTCATCAGCCCCAGCATTTT
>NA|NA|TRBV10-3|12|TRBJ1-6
CANPGMGSPLHF
TGTGCCAACCCGGGCATGGGGTCACCCCTCCACTTT
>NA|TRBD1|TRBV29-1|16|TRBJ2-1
CSVDGAPGQGRNEQFF
TGCAGCGTTGATGGGGCGCCGGGACAGGGGAGGAATGAGCAGTTCTTC
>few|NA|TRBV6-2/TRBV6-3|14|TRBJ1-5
CASSPFGALQPQHF
TGTGCCAGCAGCCCCTTCGGGGCTCTTCAGCCCCAGCATTTT
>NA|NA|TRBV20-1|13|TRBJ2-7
CSARGEEPYEQYF
TGCAGTGCTAGAGGCGAGGAGCCCTACGAGCAGTACTTC
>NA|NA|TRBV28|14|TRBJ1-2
CASSLEPPGYGHTF
TGTGCCAGCAGTTTAGAGCCCCCAGGCTATGGCCACACCTTC
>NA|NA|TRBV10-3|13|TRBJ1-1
CAISESGSGEAFF
TGTGCCATCAGTGAGTCAGGGTCTGGTGAAGCTTTCTTT
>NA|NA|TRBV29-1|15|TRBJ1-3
CSVDGSDSSGNTIYF
TGCAGCGTTGACGGTTCGGACAGCTCTGGAAACACCATATATTTT
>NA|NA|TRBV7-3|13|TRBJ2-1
CASSTNKQNEQFF
TGTGCCAGCAGCACCAACAAGCAGAATGAGCAGTTCTTC
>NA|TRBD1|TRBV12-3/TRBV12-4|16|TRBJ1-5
CASRGLGGTGRQPQHF
TGTGCCAGCAGGGGATTAGGAGGGACAGGGCGTCAGCCCCAGCATTTT
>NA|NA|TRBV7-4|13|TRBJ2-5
CASSSDREGTQYF
TGTGCCAGCAGCTCAGACAGGGAGGGGACCCAGTACTTC
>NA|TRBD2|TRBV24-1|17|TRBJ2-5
CATSDTRLAGDQETQYF
TGTGCCACCAGTGACACAAGACTAGCGGGAGACCAAGAGACCCAGTACTTC
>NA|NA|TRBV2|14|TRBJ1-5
CASSGVDSNQPQHF
TGTGCCAGCAGTGGGGTTGATAGCAATCAGCCCCAGCATTTT
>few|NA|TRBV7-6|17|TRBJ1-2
CASSPRGLRGTGYGYTF
TGTGCCAGCAGCCCCAGAGGGTTAAGGGGGACGGGGTATGGCTACACCTTC
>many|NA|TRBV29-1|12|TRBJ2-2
CSVVSNTGELFF
TGCAGCGTTGTGAGTAACACCGGGGAGCTGTTTTTT